Listed below are T cell receptor beta chains from one sample, sequenced in a study of tumor T cells in aggressive B-cell lymphoma. Sequenced by immunoSEQ multiplex PCR; TCRdb stores in-frame clones only, minus some. Counted here are approximately 3,000 clones, under 75% occurring once; the ten biggest clones make up 9.3%. Sequencing used tumor tissue. Receptors were obtained from an adult with diffuse large B cell lymphoma. Each CDR3 is given without its conserved first and last residue.

length	J	V	CDR3
13	TRBJ2-1	TRBV14	ASSQRQGAYNEQF
11	TRBJ2-7	TRBV9	ASSALQGYEQY
11	TRBJ2-5	TRBV6-1	ASSEVPRETQY
13	TRBJ2-7	TRBV27	ASSPDRRSSYEQY
12	TRBJ1-1	TRBV7-2	ASSQRQGGTEAF
11	TRBJ1-1	TRBV7-9	ASSLTVNTEAF
16	TRBJ2-2	TRBV7-7	ASSLAWGSGANTGELF
13	TRBJ1-1	TRBV6-6	ASSYRELMNTEAF
10	TRBJ2-7	TRBV6-6	ASSADYGNVY
12	TRBJ1-5	TRBV18	ASSPDRNNQPQH
13	TRBJ1-2	TRBV27	ASSYNPDGGFGYT
13	TRBJ2-5	TRBV10-3	AISDAGQGEETQY
11	TRBJ2-2	TRBV10-3	AISKGGVGELF
13	TRBJ2-4	TRBV5-4	ASSPKAEAKNIQY
12	TRBJ1-4	TRBV9	ASSEDRGKEKLF
12	TRBJ2-7	TRBV7-2	ASSQGTQTYEQY
11	-	TRBV11-1	ASSLDRVNEQY
12	TRBJ2-1	TRBV6-5	ASSKNGQPNEQF
11	TRBJ1-1	TRBV2	ASSERVNTEAF
14	TRBJ2-1	TRBV7-2	ASSLFSLAGDGEQF
12	TRBJ2-5	TRBV5-4	ASKAGTQWETQY
13	TRBJ1-4	TRBV6-5	ASSYSGVANEKLF
13	TRBJ2-3	TRBV10-3	AISGKGGGTDTQY
15	TRBJ2-5	TRBV5-4	ASSLPNRGSIQETQY
12	TRBJ1-6	TRBV7-9	ASSGRDRDSPLH
13	TRBJ2-2	TRBV19	ASSISGVNTGELF
13	TRBJ1-2	TRBV10-3	AISGGGAINYGYT
12	TRBJ2-1	TRBV9	ASSATGTYNEQF
11	TRBJ1-6	TRBV7-2	ASTPGGRSPLH
12	TRBJ1-1	TRBV4-2	ASSQDPGDTEAF
13	TRBJ1-5	TRBV2	ASRAGTFSNQPQH
10	TRBJ2-6	TRBV9	ASSATGQVLT
12	TRBJ1-4	TRBV6-1	ASSEADSTEKLF
14	TRBJ2-2	TRBV7-2	ASSLVPGLNTGELF
12	TRBJ2-5	TRBV11-1	ASSLATSSRTQY
14	TRBJ2-2	TRBV5-4	ASSPRGGREAGELF
13	TRBJ1-1	TRBV28	ASRGNRVGDTEAF
12	TRBJ1-1	TRBV27	ASSLYSLNTEAF
11	TRBJ1-4	TRBV10-1	VQQGGFGEKLF
13	TRBJ1-4	TRBV4-2	ASSQDGGMEEKLF
14	TRBJ2-2	TRBV5-5	ASTLNPRANTGELF
9	TRBJ2-1	TRBV28	ASSQYNEQF
11	TRBJ1-4	TRBV7-2	ASSSDRNEKLF
13	TRBJ2-3	TRBV27	VSSLGHPSTDTQY
12	TRBJ2-7	TRBV7-2	ASSERSGSYEQY
15	TRBJ2-6	TRBV9	ASRAGGVNSGANVLT
12	-	TRBV7-2	ASSSRLPPYEQY
14	TRBJ2-3	TRBV28	ASPPTSAGAIDTQY
12	TRBJ2-1	TRBV11-2	ASSHAGTYNKQF
13	TRBJ1-5	TRBV7-9	ASSKGQGPNQPQH
13	TRBJ2-3	TRBV5-4	ASSSPGQGTDTQY
10	TRBJ2-7	TRBV5-8	ASSLGLYEQY
11	TRBJ1-4	TRBV7-9	ASSRDRNEKLF
12	TRBJ2-5	TRBV2	ASSVGTSRGTQY
13	TRBJ2-1	TRBV5-4	ASSTGLAKYNEQF